This TCR beta chain appears in the sequencing data of a study of molecular identifiers for immune sequencing clone quantification. Study-wide results and limits: It was shown that clones above 20 RNA copies held over 99% of effector molecules, but under 1% in naive cells. Identical TCR molecules that share a barcode could lead to an underestimation of highly expanded clone sizes. Investigators reportedly could detect spiked Jurkat TCR RNA from one cell among one million naive cells.

MiXCR, run by TCRdb on the PCR reads, gives a single entry per CDR3 protein. The sample has over 600,000 distinct CDR3 sequences; about 20% are singletons. Germline CDR1 and CDR2: MDHEN and SYDVKM. V was clipped by 5 bases and J by 9 bases, with 8 bases between them. The CDR3 is 11 residues long. This clonotype was counted ten times or more. Its antigen is as yet unknown. The chain couples TRBV28 to TRBJ1-5; D remains ambiguous. Sequenced: naive CD8+ T cells from blood, with Jurkat cell RNA spiked in. Indicated subset: FACS-sorted CD8+CD4-CCR7+CD45RA+ naive T cells. This receptor was taken from a human donor in good health. Some libraries in this study had Jurkat cell RNA spiked in. CDR3 nucleotide sequence: TGTGCCAGCAGTACTCAAGGGCCCCAGCATTTT. As protein: CASSTQGPQHF.